This is a list of T cell receptor beta chains from one sample in a study of shared clonotypes between healthy human individuals. Some clones are missing from TCRdb's copy, which holds only in-frame ones; the method was immunoSEQ multiplex PCR. The table shows around 1.9 million clones, with 93% occurring only once. The sequencing sample was made of naive CD8+ T cells from PBMCs. The source is a man aged 18 to 29 in good health. Some clones in this sample may be carry-over from other donors' samples. Both conserved end residues are part of each CDR3. Fields, in order: clone size, D gene, J gene, V gene, CDR3 DNA, CDR3 protein. A D gene is named only where the DNA matches it firmly. Not every row has a clone size; where given, it reads once, few, many or a size class.

NA	NA	TRBJ2-7	TRBV13	TGTGCCAGCAGCGGAAGTACTAGTCCCACCTACGAGCAGTACTTC	CASSGSTSPTYEQYF
few	TRBD2	TRBJ2-2	TRBV10-1	TGCGCCAGCAGTGTTATAGCGGGATCCGGGGAGCTGTTTTTT	CASSVIAGSGELFF
NA	TRBD2	TRBJ2-7	TRBV2	TGTGCCAGCAACGGACTAGCCGATGACTACGAGCAGTACTTC	CASNGLADDYEQYF
NA	NA	TRBJ1-1	TRBV5-1	TGCGCCAGCAGCTTGGCAGGGGTTGACACTGAAGCTTTCTTT	CASSLAGVDTEAFF
NA	NA	TRBJ1-1	TRBV19	TGTGCCAGTAGGGACGGGCCAAACACTGAAGCTTTCTTT	CASRDGPNTEAFF
NA	NA	TRBJ1-1	TRBV29-1	TGCAGCGTTGAATTCCAGGGGACCTCTGAAGCTTTCTTT	CSVEFQGTSEAFF
NA	NA	TRBJ1-1	TRBV4-3	TGCGCCAGCAGCCATTATGGAAACACTGAAGCTTTCTTT	CASSHYGNTEAFF
NA	TRBD1	TRBJ2-7	TRBV5-3	TGTGCCAGAAGCACCGGACAGGGAGGAGAGCAGTACTTC	CARSTGQGGEQYF
NA	TRBD2	TRBJ2-1	TRBV11-3	TGTGCCAGCAGCTTGGGGGGACTAGCGGACTACAATGAGCAGTTCTTC	CASSLGGLADYNEQFF
NA	TRBD2	TRBJ2-6	TRBV6-1	TGTGCCAGCAGTGAAAAGGGTTCGGTGCGGGGGTCTGGGGCCAACGTCCTGACTTTC	CASSEKGSVRGSGANVLTF
NA	NA	TRBJ2-1	TRBV27	TGTGCCAGCAGAGGGGTGGGAGGCCGATACAATGAGCAGTTCTTC	CASRGVGGRYNEQFF
NA	NA	TRBJ2-7	TRBV29-1	TGCAGCGTTTACTTCGCCTACGAGCAGTACTTC	CSVYFAYEQYF
NA	NA	TRBJ1-3	TRBV7-9	TGTGCCAGCAGCCCCGGACTCTCTGGAAACACCATATATTTT	CASSPGLSGNTIYF
NA	NA	TRBJ2-1	TRBV9	TGTGCCAGCAGCGTAGTCCCGAGCTCCTACAATGAGCAGTTCTTC	CASSVVPSSYNEQFF
NA	NA	TRBJ2-7	TRBV29-1	TGCAGCGTCCGCAGCGAGGAGCAGTACTTC	CSVRSEEQYF